The 4 T cell receptor beta chains below come from one sample, sequenced in a study of CD8+CD57+ T cells in acquired aplastic anemia. The TCR beta profiling, which covered VDJ combination and CDR3 sequence, was carried out using genomic DNA as the template. One entry per CDR3 protein, called by TCRdb with MiXCR from the reads. The table lists about 190,000 distinct CDR3 sequences, less than 70% of them singletons. The sequencing sample was made of sorted CD4+, CD8+, or CD8+CD57+ T cells (not recorded which) from PBMCs. All receptors derive from a human donor in good health, serving as a control.

The gene calls are TRBV5-6 and TRBJ2-5; 8 nucleotides line up with TRBD1. The germline V gene encodes CDR1 SGHDT and CDR2 YYEEEE. V trimming: 0 bases; J trimming: 5 bases; junction bases outside the gene matches: 15. This CDR3 has 18 amino acids. CDR3 nucleotide sequence: TGTGCCAGCAGCTTGGGCAGGGGGCCTCTTAACACCGGGGAGACCCAGTACTTC. Translating gives CASSLGRGPLNTGETQYF.

In this sample, this clonotype turned up a few times. A junction end diverges from the germline sequence, so it may reflect a read error. The chain links TRBV24-1 to TRBJ2-1; D is uncertain. The CDR3 runs to 16 residues. CDR1 and CDR2 from the germline V gene are KGHDR and SFDVKD. CDR3 nucleotide sequence: TGTGCCGCCAGTGAGGCCGGGCCGTTCCCCTACAATGAGCAGTTCTTC. It translates to CAASEAGPFPYNEQFF.

The chain recombines TRBV10-3 with TRBJ2-7, with 12 bases that match TRBD1. From germline, CDR1 is ENHRY and CDR2 SYGVKD. V trimming: 11 bases; J trimming: 4 bases; junction bases outside the gene matches: 6. This CDR3 contains 13 residues. The CDR3 here is CAAWGQGAYEQYF. DNA for the CDR3: TGTGCCGCCTGGGGACAGGGGGCGTACGAGCAGTACTTC.

This chain connects TRBV10-2 to TRBJ2-7; possibly TRBD1 for D (6 bases). The CDR3 consists of 12 residues. The V end lost 10 bases, the J end lost 2 bases, and 12 bases lay between the germline ends. The germline CDR1 and CDR2 sequences are WSHSY and SAAADI. The CDR3 loop reads CATLDRPYEQYF. The CDR3 region has the DNA TGCGCCACCTTGGACAGACCCTACGAGCAGTACTTC.